The next 11 T cell receptor beta chains were all read from a single sample in a study of shared clonotypes between healthy human individuals. The table came from immunoSEQ multiplex PCR; TCRdb's copy has only in-frame clones and leaves some out. The sample has just over 2,000,000 clones, around 95% seen once. Source material: naive CD4+ T cells sorted from blood. Subset here: CD45RA+ positively selected. The receptors stem from a man in his late teens or twenties in good health.

The genes are TRBV18 and TRBJ1-1, with no clear D. From germline, CDR1 is KGHSH and CDR2 LQKENI. The CDR3 runs 16 residues. Trimming took 4 bases from V and 3 from J, leaving 18 bases between them. The CDR3 loop reads CASSRGYGDRDTEAFF. The CDR3 coding sequence is TGTGCCAGCTCACGAGGGTATGGGGATAGAGACACTGAAGCTTTCTTT.

In nucleotides, the CDR3 is TGTGCCATCAGTGAGTCAGGGCCTCGGGTAGGGGATACGCAGTATTTT. Translation: CAISESGPRVGDTQYF. The V call is TRBV10-3, the J call TRBJ2-3; no clear D. The germline V gene encodes CDR1 ENHRY and CDR2 SYGVKD. Trimming cost V 0 bases and J 6 bases, with 16 bases left between them. The CDR3 spans 16 residues.

The J gene is TRBJ2-3, the V gene TRBV5-1; 7 bases are a match to TRBD2. V was pared by 3 bases and J by 3 bases, with 7 bases of the junction left unmatched. The CDR3 spans 15 residues. Germline loops: CDR1 SGHRS, CDR2 YFSETQ. DNA for the CDR3: TGCGCCAGCAGCTCGCCGAGCGGGATAACAGATACGCAGTATTTT. It encodes CASSSPSGITDTQYF.

This chain links TRBV28 with TRBJ2-5; D not resolved. The CDR3 extends over 15 amino acids. Trimming shortened V by 4 bases and J by 9 bases, and 21 bases separated the two germline ends. Germline CDR1 and CDR2: MDHEN and SYDVKM. CDR3 amino acids: CASSSALGPARAQYF. The CDR3 coding sequence is TGTGCCAGCAGTTCCGCCCTCGGGCCCGCACGGGCCCAGTACTTC.

Concerning this clone itself: At the DNA level, this CDR3 is encoded by other sequences in the same sample as well. The chain is built from TRBV2 and TRBJ1-2; D ambiguous. The CDR3 sequence is 13 residues long. Germline loops: CDR1 SNHLY, CDR2 FYNNEI. With 3 bases removed from V and 2 bases from J, the gap between germline ends came to 7 bases. CDR3: CASSEVRNYGYTF. In nucleotides, the CDR3 is TGTGCCAGCAGTGAGGTTAGAAACTATGGCTACACCTTC.

This clone was recorded once. This chain's CDR3 is CASSLLQGTDEQYF. The CDR3 bases are TGTGCCAGCTCTCTCTTACAGGGGACCGACGAGCAGTACTTC. V is TRBV18 and J is TRBJ2-7; 7 bases are shared with TRBD1. Germline V gene sequence: CDR1 KGHSH, CDR2 LQKENI. The CDR3 is 14 amino acids. The J segment lost 5 bases and the V segment lost 6 bases, leaving 10 bases of the junction unmatched.

The gene calls are TRBV27 and TRBJ2-5; 9 bases match TRBD2. Germline V gives CDR1 MNHEY, CDR2 SMNVEV (reference sequence). The V segment lost 8 bases and the J segment 5 bases; nucleotides outside the gene matches: 6. This CDR3 comprises 13 residues. CDR3 amino acids: CASQRGARETQYF. The CDR3, as DNA: TGTGCCAGCCAGCGGGGGGCCCGTGAGACCCAGTACTTC.

The chain joins TRBV6-5 to TRBJ2-5, with D maybe TRBD1 (6 bases). V was pared by 6 bases and J by 5 bases, with 13 bases between. The CDR3 runs 13 residues. Germline V CDR1 and CDR2: MNHEY, SVGAGI. CDR3 amino acids: CASRQVRGETQYF. CDR3 in DNA: TGTGCCAGCAGACAGGTTAGGGGGGAGACCCAGTACTTC.

The chain joins TRBV5-6 to TRBJ1-2; a possible D gene is TRBD1 (5 bases). The CDR3 extends over 14 amino acids. Trimming removed 2 bases at V and 4 bases at J, with 12 bases between. Germline V gene sequence: CDR1 SGHDT, CDR2 YYEEEE. The chain's CDR3 is CASSLDGGTYGYTF. CDR3 nucleotide sequence: TGTGCCAGCAGCTTAGACGGTGGGACCTATGGCTACACCTTC. Full variable domain (missing parts from reference TRBV5-6 and TRBJ1-2): DAGVTQSPTHLIKTRGQQVTLRCSPKSGHDTVSWYQQALGQGPQFIFQYYEEEERQRGNFPDRFSGHQFPNYSSELNVNALLLGDSALYLCASSLDGGTYGYTFGSGTRLTVV.

The chain links TRBV5-1 to TRBJ2-5, with 12 bases that match TRBD1. From germline, CDR1 is SGHRS and CDR2 YFSETQ. The CDR3 loop spans 18 amino acids. The junction had 12 bases not matched to a gene; V was cut back by 4 bases and J by 2 bases. The CDR3 sequence is CASSQPRGQGAGQETQYF. The CDR3 DNA sequence: TGCGCCAGCAGCCAACCGCGGGGACAGGGGGCCGGGCAAGAGACCCAGTACTTC.

Here the CDR3 reads CASSSTGNEQFF. In nucleotides, the CDR3 is TGTGCCAGCAGCTCGACTGGCAATGAGCAGTTCTTC. The chain couples TRBV11-3 to TRBJ2-1; D call uncertain. The length of the CDR3 is 12 residues. Trimming left V 4 bases short and J 6 bases short, with 7 bases between. CDR1 is SGHNT and CDR2 is YENEEA in the germline V gene. Looking up the rest from reference TRBV11-3 and TRBJ2-1 gives the full variable domain: EAGVVQSPRYKIIEKKQPVAFWCNPISGHNTLYWYLQNLGQGPELLIRYENEEAVDDSQLPKDRFSAERLKGVDSTLKIQPAELGDSAVYLCASSSTGNEQFFGPGTRLTVL.